These 21 T cell receptor beta chains share one sample of origin, sequenced in a study of blood T cells in healthy people across ages. The authors ran a second PCR of about 7 to 12 cycles using a sample-barcoded 5' primer and a J-beta primer mix. TCRdb re-derived calls from the 5' RACE reads in MiXCR, one entry per CDR3 protein. The sample includes under 2 million distinct CDR3 sequences, roughly 32% seen only once; the top ten take about 11%. The source material was blood. The receptors stem from a woman in her thirties in good health.

This clonotype was observed a handful of times. V is TRBV4-1 and J is TRBJ2-3, with D perhaps matching TRBD2 (6 bases). V was pared by 1 base and J by 4 bases, with 12 bases between. The CDR3 runs to 15 residues. Germline V lookup: CDR1 MGHRA, CDR2 YSYEKL. The CDR3 loop is CASSQGASDADTQYF. The CDR3 coding sequence is TGCGCCAGCAGCCAAGGAGCTAGCGATGCAGATACGCAGTATTTT.

V is TRBV2 and J is TRBJ1-2, with D perhaps TRBD1 (5 bases). Trimming pared 4 bases from V and 2 bases from J, leaving 20 bases between. The V gene's germline CDR1 is SNHLY and CDR2 FYNNEI. The CDR3 length is 17 residues. The CDR3 nucleotides are TGTGCCAGCAGTGGATGGGACCTAACAAAGAGGAACTATGGCTACACCTTC. Translating gives CASSGWDLTKRNYGYTF.

This clonotype was counted a few times. The V gene is TRBV7-9, the J gene TRBJ2-7; 10 nucleotides line up with TRBD2. Germline-derived CDR1 and CDR2 are SEHNR and FQNEAQ (reference sequence). The V segment lost 4 bases and the J segment 5 bases; nucleotides outside the gene matches: 5. The CDR3 loop spans 14 amino acids. The CDR3: CASSSPGLANEQYF. Here the CDR3 DNA reads TGTGCCAGCAGCTCACCGGGACTAGCGAACGAGCAGTACTTC.

This rearrangement joins TRBV6-2 or TRBV6-3 to TRBJ2-3; 13 nucleotides match TRBD2. This CDR3 has 17 amino acids. J lost 1 base, V lost 10 bases, and 11 bases had no gene match. Per the germline V gene, CDR1 is MNHEY and CDR2 is SVGEGT. The CDR3 DNA reads as TGTGCCAAAGGAGTACTAGCGGGAGGGCCAGGCACAGATACGCAGTATTTT. It codes for CAKGVLAGGPGTDTQYF.

This clonotype was recorded a few times. CDR3 coding DNA: TGCAGTGCTAAGGCGGGAGGGAGTCAGCCCCAGCATTTT. Its translation: CSAKAGGSQPQHF. The chain employs TRBV20-1 and TRBJ1-5; D gene uncertain. The V gene's germline CDR1 is DFQATT and CDR2 SNEGSKA (reference sequence). V was pared by 4 bases and J by 6 bases, with 13 bases between. CDR3 length: 13 residues.

This sequence joins TRBV3-1 and TRBJ2-3; D unclear. The CDR3 loop spans 14 amino acids. In germline, CDR1 is LGHDT, CDR2 YNNKEL (reference sequence). The germline V and J ends were trimmed by 4 bases and 0 bases, with 8 bases remaining between them. In nucleotides, the CDR3 is TGTGCCAGCAGCCCAGAGAGTAGCACAGATACGCAGTATTTT. Protein product: CASSPESSTDTQYF.

In its sample, this clonotype was seen a few times. In DNA, the CDR3 is TGTGCCAGCAGCCAGCAGTCAACCGGGGCAGCCTCTGGGGCCAACGTCCTGACTTTC. Translating gives CASSQQSTGAASGANVLTF. The rearrangement joins TRBV7-3 to TRBJ2-6; D could derive from TRBD1 or TRBD2 (5 bases each). Trimming pared 5 bases from V and 0 bases from J, leaving 20 bases between. The germline CDR1 and CDR2 sequences are SGHTA and FQGTGA. CDR3 size: 19 residues.

V and J are TRBV7-2 and TRBJ2-1, with 7 bases identical to TRBD2. Germline V gives CDR1 SGHTA, CDR2 FQGNSA. The CDR3 is made up of 16 amino acids. J was trimmed by 4 bases and V by 1 base; bases with no gene match: 7. In DNA, the CDR3 is TGTGCCAGCAGCTTAGTAGCAGGGAGGGTATACAATGAGCAGTTCTTC. This translates into CASSLVAGRVYNEQFF.

The chain couples TRBV6-1 to TRBJ2-1; no reliable D call. The germline CDR1 and CDR2 sequences are MNHNS and SASEGT. The V gene lost 6 bases and the J gene lost 0 bases, with 3 bases spanning the gap. The CDR3 covers 12 residues. The CDR3 DNA is TGTGCCAGCAGAAACTCCTACAATGAGCAGTTCTTC. Translation gives CASRNSYNEQFF.

This clonotype appeared a few times. The gene calls are TRBV12-3 or TRBV12-4 and TRBJ2-3, with 8 bases that match TRBD2. Trimming at V came to 3 bases and at J to 8 bases, leaving 7 bases not matched to a gene. CDR3 size: 14 residues. This CDR3 is CASSFGRGAGTQYF. The DNA for the CDR3 is TGTGCCAGCAGTTTTGGGCGGGGGGCTGGTACGCAGTATTTT.

J is TRBJ2-1 and V is TRBV7-9; 10 bases are shared with TRBD2. Germline V lookup: CDR1 SEHNR, CDR2 FQNEAQ (reference sequence). The CDR3 spans 17 residues. The V segment lost 3 bases and the J segment 2 bases; nucleotides outside the gene matches: 7. In DNA, the CDR3 is TGTGCCAGCAGCTTTCCCGTCGGACTAGCGGCCTACAATGAGCAGTTCTTC. Translation gives CASSFPVGLAAYNEQFF.

The rearrangement links TRBV20-1 to TRBJ2-7, with TRBD1 matching over 7 bases. The germline CDR1 and CDR2 sequences are DFQATT and SNEGSKA (reference sequence). The CDR3 is 15 residues long. The V gene end was trimmed by 0 bases and the J gene end by 0 bases; junction bases not matched to a gene: 5. Here the CDR3 reads CSARDSGTVSYEQYF. The CDR3 coding sequence is TGCAGTGCTAGAGATTCCGGGACAGTCTCCTACGAGCAGTACTTC.

This clonotype was observed a few times. This chain connects TRBV29-1 to TRBJ1-1; 7 bases map to TRBD1. The CDR3 has 15 amino acids. After removal of 6 bases from V and 2 bases from J, the junction contained 12 bases not matched to a gene. Germline lookup yields CDR1 SQVTM and CDR2 ANQGSEA. The CDR3 sequence is CSVSGQVGLNTEAFF. DNA of the CDR3: TGCAGCGTCAGCGGACAGGTTGGACTCAACACTGAAGCTTTCTTT.

The count of this clonotype is one. The chain links TRBV7-3 to TRBJ2-1; 9 nucleotides align to TRBD2. V was clipped by 5 bases and J by 2 bases; unmatched bases: 10. The CDR3 is 17 residues long. Germline V gene sequence: CDR1 SGHTA, CDR2 FQGTGA. For the CDR3, the DNA is TGTGCCAGCAGCCAGAGCGGACTAGCGAGGGCCTACAATGAGCAGTTCTTC. This gives the protein CASSQSGLARAYNEQFF. Drawing the rest from reference TRBV7-3 and TRBJ2-1, the complete variable domain is GAGVSQTPSNKVTEKGKYVELRCDPISGHTALYWYRQSLGQGPEFLIYFQGTGAADDSGLPNDRFFAVRPEGSVSTLKIQRTERGDSAVYLCASSQSGLARAYNEQFFGPGTRLTVL.

This clonotype was seen a few times. The chain combines TRBV3-1 with TRBJ2-3; D unresolved. The V gene's germline CDR1 is LGHDT and CDR2 YNNKEL (reference sequence). The CDR3 has 17 residues. V lost 0 bases, J lost 0 bases, and 13 bases lay in between. In DNA, the CDR3 is TGTGCCAGCAGCCAAGATTTCCCCGGCAGAAGCACAGATACGCAGTATTTT. Translation gives CASSQDFPGRSTDTQYF.

The rearrangement links TRBV7-8 to TRBJ2-5; TRBD2 matches 8 bases. The CDR3 runs 16 residues. Germline V CDR1 and CDR2: SGHVS, FQNEAQ. V gave up 1 base and J gave up 5 bases; unmatched junction bases: 9. In nucleotides, the CDR3 is TGTGCCAGCAGCTTAGTACCCAGGGCTAGCGGGGAGACCCAGTACTTC. This gives the protein CASSLVPRASGETQYF.

This clonotype was seen a handful of times. The rearrangement uses TRBV9 and TRBJ2-3, with D possibly being TRBD2 (5 bases). CDR3 length: 14 residues. Germline assignment: CDR1 SGDLS and CDR2 YYNGEE. The ends were cut back, 0 bases at V and 8 bases at J, with 13 bases in the middle. This chain's CDR3 is CASSVVTSGGTQYF. CDR3 in DNA: TGTGCCAGCAGCGTAGTCACCTCCGGAGGTACGCAGTATTTT.

The rearrangement links TRBV30 to TRBJ1-5; the D is unclear. The CDR3 is 12 residues long. Germline CDR1 reads GTSNPN; CDR2 reads SVGIG (reference sequence). Trimming removed 5 bases from V and 2 bases from J, with 7 bases in between. This CDR3 reads CAWSYGNQPQHF. DNA for the CDR3: TGTGCCTGGTCGTATGGCAATCAGCCCCAGCATTTT.

This clonotype was picked up a small number of times. The chain combines TRBV28 with TRBJ2-1; D gene unclear. The V end was cut by 3 bases, the J end by 6 bases, with 9 bases between. Germline assignment: CDR1 MDHEN and CDR2 SYDVKM. The CDR3 totals 13 residues. CDR3 nucleotides: TGTGCCAGCAGTTTCACCCCTGGCAATGAGCAGTTCTTC. Its protein product is CASSFTPGNEQFF.

This clonotype was seen a few times. A read error may be the cause here, since a much bigger clone is one base away. CDR3 region: CASSLVAGNYGYTF. For the CDR3, the DNA is TGTGCCAGCAGCTTAGTGGCAGGAAACTATGGCTACACCTTC. The chain has TRBV7-2 and TRBJ1-2; D not certain. V dropped 1 base and J dropped 2 bases, with 8 bases sitting between them. In germline, CDR1 is SGHTA, CDR2 FQGNSA. The CDR3 is 14 amino acids.

This clonotype occurred a few times. The chain has TRBV6-5 and TRBJ2-3; D is unclear. V was clipped by 6 bases and J by 4 bases, with 20 bases between them. The CDR3 consists of 16 residues. CDR1 and CDR2 from the germline V gene are MNHEY and SVGAGI. CDR3 coding DNA: TGTGCCAGCAGCCAAACGACCCGCCGGAGAGCAGATACGCAGTATTTT. It encodes CASSQTTRRRADTQYF.